A single sample is the source of the 2 T cell receptor beta chains below, sequenced in a study of yellow fever vaccine responses in identical twins. TCRdb reprocessed the RT-PCR reads via MiXCR and lists one record per CDR3 protein. The repertoire holds around 20,000 distinct CDR3 sequences, with 55% to 70% as singletons. The material sequenced was T cells from blood (PBMCs), unsorted or a sorted subset (not recorded which), taken before or after yellow fever vaccination (not recorded which). These receptors came from a woman aged 18 to 35 who received the yellow fever vaccine.

V gene TRBV4-3 combines with J gene TRBJ2-3; D not certain. This CDR3 contains 15 residues. Germline V gives CDR1 LGHNA, CDR2 YSLEER. The ends were cut back, 3 bases at V and 2 bases at J, with 12 bases in the middle. CDR3 amino acids: CASSHPEINTDTQYF. CDR3 nucleotide sequence: TGCGCCAGCAGCCATCCGGAGATTAACACAGATACGCAGTATTTT.

This rearrangement joins TRBV18 to TRBJ2-5; maybe TRBD1 (6 bases). The CDR3 spans 14 residues. The V and J ends lost 3 bases and 0 bases respectively, with 8 bases between them. The germline CDR1 and CDR2 sequences are KGHSH and LQKENI. Here the CDR3 reads CASSPRTDQETQYF. CDR3 nucleotide sequence: TGTGCCAGCTCACCTAGGACAGACCAAGAGACCCAGTACTTC.